This T cell receptor (beta chain) was profiled in a study of Ad26.COV2.S vaccination and SARS-CoV-2 variants. Clones were sequenced by immunoSEQ multiplex PCR, and TCRdb holds only the in-frame ones, with some missing. The sample gives about 350,000 clones, around 89% of which show up once; around 5.3% is in the top ten. The trim removed 1 base at V and 6 bases at J, leaving 11 bases unmatched. This CDR3 is 17 amino acids long. CDR1 is SEHNR and CDR2 is FQNEAQ in the germline V gene (reference sequence). Treatment here: over 15 received Ad26.COV2.S at low or high dose, single or two shots; 5 received placebo; per-sample allocation not given. Sampling happened 63 days after the first vaccine or placebo injection. Expressing Wuhan-strain SARS-CoV-2 spike, an Ad26 vector served as the vaccine.

This clonotype was obtained from a person aged 18-60 years who received the Ad26.COV2.S COVID-19 vaccine or a placebo. Sequencing was performed on peripheral blood, taken in a trial of Ad26.COV2.S vaccine versus placebo. V gene TRBV7-9 combines with J gene TRBJ2-3, with 9 bases fitting TRBD2. The CDR3 sequence: CASSLVTQREVGDTQYF. The CDR3 nucleotides are TGTGCCAGCAGCTTAGTGACCCAGCGGGAGGTAGGGGATACGCAGTATTTT.